The 18 T cell receptor beta chains listed next were all sequenced from one sample in a study of OX40 agonist ivuxolimab in advanced cancers. Clones were read by immunoSEQ multiplex PCR, and TCRdb kept only the in-frame ones, dropping some. The table lists nearly 95,000 clones, under 95% of them singletons, with 2% to 3% in the top ten. The material was CD4+ or CD8+ T cells sorted from blood, obtained in a trial of the OX40 agonist ivuxolimab. These receptors all come from an adult with an advanced solid tumor such as melanoma, head and neck, liver or kidney cancer.

The rearrangement joins TRBV4-3 to TRBJ2-7; D is unclear. The CDR3 extends over 14 amino acids. Between the trimmed V and J ends, which lost 4 bases and 2 bases, there was a span of 12 bases. Germline V gives CDR1 LGHNA, CDR2 YSLEER. The CDR3, as DNA: TGCGCCAGCAGCCTAGGATGGGGTCCCTACGAGCAGTACTTC. Its translation is CASSLGWGPYEQYF.

The chain recombines TRBV6-5 with TRBJ1-1; D is uncertain. The CDR3 consists of 15 residues. Deletions cut 0 bases from V and 2 bases from J, with 10 bases between. Germline lookup yields CDR1 MNHEY and CDR2 SVGAGI. In DNA form, the CDR3 reads TGTGCCAGCAGTTACTCGAGTGACGGAAACACTGAAGCTTTCTTT. Translating it yields CASSYSSDGNTEAFF.

The rearrangement uses TRBV14 and TRBJ1-1; possible D gene TRBD1, 5 bases. This CDR3 has 13 residues. The V and J ends lost 4 bases and 6 bases respectively, with 12 bases between them. Germline loops: CDR1 SGHDN, CDR2 FVKESK. For the CDR3, the DNA is TGTGCCAGCAGCCTAGTTGCGGGGGCTGAAGCTTTCTTT. Residues: CASSLVAGAEAFF.

The chain employs TRBV5-4 and TRBJ1-6; 7 bases are shared with TRBD1. The trim removed 4 bases at V and 7 bases at J, leaving 5 bases unmatched. The germline CDR1 and CDR2 sequences are SGHNT and YYREEE (reference sequence). The CDR3 runs to 14 residues. The CDR3 DNA reads as TGTGCCAGCAGCCGTCCGGACAGGAATTCACCCCTCCACTTT. Residues: CASSRPDRNSPLHF.

The chain has TRBV6-6 and TRBJ1-5, with TRBD1 identical over 8 bases. There are 13 residues in the CDR3. Germline V CDR1 and CDR2: MNHNY, SVGAGI (reference sequence). V was clipped by 6 bases and J by 3 bases; unmatched bases: 1. The CDR3 loop is CASRDRDNQPQHF. DNA of the CDR3: TGTGCCAGCAGGGACAGGGACAATCAGCCCCAGCATTTT.

This clone was seen only once. The chain employs TRBV27 and TRBJ2-3; unclear D gene. This CDR3 is built from 16 residues. Germline CDR1 and CDR2: MNHEY and SMNVEV (reference sequence). Between the trimmed V and J ends, which lost 5 bases and 5 bases, there was a span of 20 bases. The CDR3 is CASSPRRHLTVDTQYF. The CDR3 region has the DNA TGTGCCAGCAGTCCCCGGAGACATCTAACGGTAGATACGCAGTATTTT.

The V call is TRBV15, the J call TRBJ1-1; D not resolved. V was cut by 3 bases and J by 2 bases, with 7 bases left in between. CDR1 LNHNV and CDR2 YYDKDF come from the germline V gene (reference sequence). The CDR3 spans 13 residues. CDR3 coding DNA: TGTGCCACCAGCAGGGAACCCAACACTGAAGCTTTCTTT. Protein sequence: CATSREPNTEAFF.

The J gene is TRBJ2-1, the V gene TRBV6-6; TRBD1 might be the D (5 bases). Deletions cut 0 bases from V and 7 bases from J, with 16 bases between. Germline CDR1 is MNHNY and CDR2 is SVGAGI (reference sequence). The CDR3 runs 16 residues. CDR3 nucleotides: TGTGCCAGCAGTTACTCGAGTCCGACAAGGGGTAATGAGCAGTTCTTC. Protein sequence: CASSYSSPTRGNEQFF.

This chain joins TRBV9 and TRBJ2-3, with D tentatively TRBD1 or TRBD2 (5 bases each). Looked up from germline, CDR1 is SGDLS and CDR2 is YYNGEE. V was pared by 3 bases and J by 0 bases, with 14 bases between. The CDR3 contains 16 residues. The CDR3 loop reads CASSGAGTESTDTQYF. The CDR3, as DNA: TGTGCCAGCAGCGGAGCCGGGACGGAAAGCACAGATACGCAGTATTTT.

The chain employs TRBV5-4 and TRBJ2-3, with D uncertain. The germline V gene encodes CDR1 SGHNT and CDR2 YYREEE (reference sequence). The V end was cut by 0 bases, the J end by 2 bases, with 7 bases between. This CDR3 region has 14 residues. CDR3: CASSLGHHTDTQYF. The CDR3 coding sequence is TGTGCCAGCAGCTTGGGACACCACACAGATACGCAGTATTTT.

The genes are TRBV5-4 and TRBJ2-3; D is possibly TRBD2 (6 bases). The germline V gene encodes CDR1 SGHNT and CDR2 YYREEE (reference sequence). The CDR3 has 15 amino acids. Trimming left V 2 bases short and J 0 bases short, with 10 bases between. The CDR3 bases are TGTGCCAGCAGCTTTGGAGGAGGGAGCACAGATACGCAGTATTTT. Its translation: CASSFGGGSTDTQYF.

V and J are TRBV30 and TRBJ1-3; 7 bases map to TRBD1. After removal of 3 bases from V and 0 bases from J, the junction contained 8 bases not matched to a gene. CDR1 is GTSNPN, CDR2 SVGIG, per germline (reference sequence). CDR3 length: 16 amino acids. In DNA, the CDR3 is TGTGCCTGGAGGGCGTGGGACAGATCCTCTGGAAACACCATATATTTT. Translated, it gives CAWRAWDRSSGNTIYF. The entire variable domain, with the rest obtained from reference TRBV30 and TRBJ1-3, is as follows: SQTIHQWPATLVQPVGSPLSLECTVEGTSNPNLYWYRQAAGRGLQLLFYSVGIGQISSEVPQNLSASRPQDRQFILSSKKLLLSDSGFYLCAWRAWDRSSGNTIYFGEGSWLTVV.

The V gene is TRBV4-1, the J gene TRBJ1-3, with D maybe TRBD1 (5 bases). CDR1 is MGHRA, CDR2 YSYEKL, per germline. Trimming removed 0 bases from V and 4 bases from J, with 10 bases in between. This CDR3 is 15 amino acids long. CDR3 nucleotide sequence: TGCGCCAGCAGCCAAGATTGGGGGTTAGGAAACACCATATATTTT. Protein sequence: CASSQDWGLGNTIYF.

This chain uses TRBV27 with TRBJ1-2; TRBD1 aligns across 7 bases. Trimming cost V 8 bases and J 3 bases; bases outside gene matches: 9. CDR1 is MNHEY and CDR2 is SMNVEV in the germline V gene (reference sequence). The CDR3 totals 14 residues. This CDR3 is CASGNRDRHYGYTF. The DNA for the CDR3 is TGTGCCAGCGGGAACCGGGACAGACACTATGGCTACACCTTC.

The chain links TRBV7-3 to TRBJ2-7, with D perhaps given as TRBD1 or TRBD2 (6 bases each). Trimming pared 5 bases from V and 6 bases from J, leaving 14 bases between. Germline V CDR1 and CDR2: SGHTA, FQGTGA. This CDR3 region has 13 residues. The CDR3 is CASSPQGGGEQYF. For the CDR3, the DNA is TGTGCCAGCAGCCCGCAAGGGGGAGGCGAGCAGTACTTC.

The CDR3 DNA sequence: TGTGCTAGTGGTGCCCGACTAGCGGATCCAAACAATGAGCAGTTCTTC. Amino acid sequence: CASGARLADPNNEQFF. The V call is TRBV12-5, the J call TRBJ2-1; TRBD2 matches 9 bases. The CDR3 extends over 16 amino acids. The V gene end was trimmed by 5 bases and the J gene end by 5 bases; junction bases not matched to a gene: 10. Germline CDR1 reads LGHNT; CDR2 reads FRNRAP.

The chain uses TRBV15 and TRBJ2-7; tentative D call: TRBD1 (5 bases). V was clipped by 0 bases and J by 2 bases, with 11 bases between them. The CDR3 is 15 residues long. Germline loops: CDR1 LNHNV, CDR2 YYDKDF (reference sequence). In nucleotides, the CDR3 is TGTGCCACCAGCAGAGATTATAGGGGAACCTACGAGCAGTACTTC. This sequence encodes CATSRDYRGTYEQYF. Combining the CDR3 with reference TRBV15 and TRBJ2-7 gives the whole variable domain DAMVIQNPRYQVTQFGKPVTLSCSQTLNHNVMYWYQQKSSQAPKLLFHYYDKDFNNEADTPDNFQSRRPNTSFCFLDIRSPGLGDTAMYLCATSRDYRGTYEQYFGPGTRLTVT.

This rearrangement joins TRBV21-1 to TRBJ2-2; the DNA was not compared with TRBD1, the D call given in the table. TRBV21-1 is a known pseudogene. The CDR3 is 16 residues long. The CDR3 DNA reads as TGTGCCAGCAGCGACCAGACACTTACGAACACCGGGGAGCTGTTTTTT. It specifies CASSDQTLTNTGELFF.